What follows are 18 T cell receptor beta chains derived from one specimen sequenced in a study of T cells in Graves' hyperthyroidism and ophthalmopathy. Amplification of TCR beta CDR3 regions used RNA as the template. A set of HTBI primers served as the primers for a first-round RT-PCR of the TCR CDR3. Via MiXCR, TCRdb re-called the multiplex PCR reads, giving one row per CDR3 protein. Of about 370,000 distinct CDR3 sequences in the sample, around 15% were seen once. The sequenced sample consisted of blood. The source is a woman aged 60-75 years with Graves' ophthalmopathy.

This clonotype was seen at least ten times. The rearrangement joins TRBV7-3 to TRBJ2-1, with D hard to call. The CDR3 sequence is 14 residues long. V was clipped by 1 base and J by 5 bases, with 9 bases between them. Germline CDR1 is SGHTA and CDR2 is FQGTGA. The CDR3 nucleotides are TGTGCCAGCAGCTTAAGCCAAGCTCACAATGAGCAGTTCTTC. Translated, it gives CASSLSQAHNEQFF.

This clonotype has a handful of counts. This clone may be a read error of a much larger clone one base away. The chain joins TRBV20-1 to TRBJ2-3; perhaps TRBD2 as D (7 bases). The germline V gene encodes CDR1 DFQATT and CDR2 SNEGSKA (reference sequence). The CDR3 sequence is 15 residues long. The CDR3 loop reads CSARGGASGTDMQYF. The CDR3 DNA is TGCAGTGCTAGAGGGGGGGCTAGCGGCACAGATATGCAGTATTTT.

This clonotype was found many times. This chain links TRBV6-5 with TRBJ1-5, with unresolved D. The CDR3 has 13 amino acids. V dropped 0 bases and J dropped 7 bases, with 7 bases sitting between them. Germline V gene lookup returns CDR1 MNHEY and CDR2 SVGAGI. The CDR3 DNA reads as TGTGCCAGCAGTTACTCGGAGGGACAGCCCCAGCATTTT. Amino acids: CASSYSEGQPQHF.

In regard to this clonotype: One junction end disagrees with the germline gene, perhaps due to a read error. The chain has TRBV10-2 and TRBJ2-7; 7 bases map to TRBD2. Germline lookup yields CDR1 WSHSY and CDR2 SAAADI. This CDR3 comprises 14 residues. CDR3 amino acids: CACSDAAGTYEQYF. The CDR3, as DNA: TGCGCCTGCAGTGACGCAGCGGGGACCTACGAGCAGTACTTC.

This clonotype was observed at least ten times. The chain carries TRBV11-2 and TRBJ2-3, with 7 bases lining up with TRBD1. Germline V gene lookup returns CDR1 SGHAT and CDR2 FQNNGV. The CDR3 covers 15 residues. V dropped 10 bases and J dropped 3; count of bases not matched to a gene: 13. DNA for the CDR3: TGTGCCACCGAGGGGGCGCTCCTAGAAACAGATACGCAGTATTTT. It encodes CATEGALLETDTQYF.

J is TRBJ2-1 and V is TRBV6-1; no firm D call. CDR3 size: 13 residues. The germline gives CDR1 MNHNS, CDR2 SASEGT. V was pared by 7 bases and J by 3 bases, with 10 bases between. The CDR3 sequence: CASKRSDYNEQFF. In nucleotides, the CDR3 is TGTGCCAGCAAGAGAAGCGACTACAATGAGCAGTTCTTC.

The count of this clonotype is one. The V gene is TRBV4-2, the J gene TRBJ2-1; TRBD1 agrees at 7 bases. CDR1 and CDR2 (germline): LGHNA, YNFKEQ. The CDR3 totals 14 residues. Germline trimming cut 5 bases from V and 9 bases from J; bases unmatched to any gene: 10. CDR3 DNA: TGTGCCAGCAGCAGGGGGCTAGGTGTTCTTGAGCAGTTCTTC. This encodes CASSRGLGVLEQFF.

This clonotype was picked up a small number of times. The CDR3 sequence is CASSLGLAGKQFF. The CDR3 bases are TGTGCCAGCTCACTGGGACTAGCGGGCAAGCAGTTCTTC. The chain uses TRBV18 and TRBJ2-1, with 12 bases aligning to TRBD2. The CDR3 contains 13 residues. Unmatched junction bases numbered 3, after V lost 4 bases and J lost 11 bases. CDR1 is KGHSH and CDR2 is LQKENI in the germline V gene. Combining the CDR3 with reference TRBV18 and TRBJ2-1 gives the whole variable domain NAGVMQNPRHLVRRRGQEARLRCSPMKGHSHVYWYRQLPEEGLKFMVYLQKENIIDESGMPKERFSAEFPKEGPSILRIQQVVRGDSAAYFCASSLGLAGKQFFGPGTRLTVL.

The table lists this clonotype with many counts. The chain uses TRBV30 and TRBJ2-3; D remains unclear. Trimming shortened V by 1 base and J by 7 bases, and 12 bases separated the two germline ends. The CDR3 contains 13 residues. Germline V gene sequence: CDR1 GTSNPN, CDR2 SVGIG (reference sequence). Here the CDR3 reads CAWSAGNKYTQYF. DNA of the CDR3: TGTGCCTGGAGTGCTGGCAATAAATATACGCAGTATTTT.

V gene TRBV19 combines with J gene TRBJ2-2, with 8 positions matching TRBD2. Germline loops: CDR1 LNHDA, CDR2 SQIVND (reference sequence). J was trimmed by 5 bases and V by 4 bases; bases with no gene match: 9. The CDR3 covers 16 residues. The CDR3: CASSTPGLGGTGELFF. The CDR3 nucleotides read TGTGCCAGTAGTACGCCGGGACTAGGAGGGACCGGGGAGCTGTTTTTT.

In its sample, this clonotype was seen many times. This CDR3 is CACAGGVEAHEQYF. CDR3 coding DNA: TGTGCCTGCGCCGGGGGGGTGGAAGCCCACGAGCAGTACTTC. This chain joins TRBV30 and TRBJ2-7, with TRBD2 identical over 8 bases. The CDR3 loop spans 14 amino acids. V trimming: 6 bases; J trimming: 5 bases; junction bases outside the gene matches: 12. Germline V gene sequence: CDR1 GTSNPN, CDR2 SVGIG (reference sequence).

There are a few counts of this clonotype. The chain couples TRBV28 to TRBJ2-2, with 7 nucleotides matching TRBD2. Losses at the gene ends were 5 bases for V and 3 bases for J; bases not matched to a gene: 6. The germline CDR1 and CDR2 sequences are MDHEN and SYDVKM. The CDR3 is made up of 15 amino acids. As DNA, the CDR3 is TGTGCCAGCAGTCTCGGGACTACCCACACCGGGGAGCTGTTTTTT. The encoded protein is CASSLGTTHTGELFF.

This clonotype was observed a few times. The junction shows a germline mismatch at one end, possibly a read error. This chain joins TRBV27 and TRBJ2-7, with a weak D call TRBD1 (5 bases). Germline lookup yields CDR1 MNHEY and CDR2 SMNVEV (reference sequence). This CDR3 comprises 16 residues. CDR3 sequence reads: CASSLWGGSSSYEQHF. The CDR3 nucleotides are TGTGCCAGCAGTTTATGGGGCGGCTCGAGCTCCTACGAGCAGCACTTC.

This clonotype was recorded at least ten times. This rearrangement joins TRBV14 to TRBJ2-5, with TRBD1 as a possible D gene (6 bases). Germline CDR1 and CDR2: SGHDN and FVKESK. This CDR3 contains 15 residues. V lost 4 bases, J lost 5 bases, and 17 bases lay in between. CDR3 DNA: TGTGCCAGCAGCCGCCTTGGCGCCCAGGGGGAGACCCAGTACTTC. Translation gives CASSRLGAQGETQYF.

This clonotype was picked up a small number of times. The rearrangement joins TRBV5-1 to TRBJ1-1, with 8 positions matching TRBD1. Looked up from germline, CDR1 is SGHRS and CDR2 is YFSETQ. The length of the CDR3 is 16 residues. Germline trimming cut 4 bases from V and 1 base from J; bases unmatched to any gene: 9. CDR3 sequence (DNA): TGCGCCAGCAGCCTCCTAGGACAGGGTGGGAACACTGAAGCTTTCTTT. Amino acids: CASSLLGQGGNTEAFF. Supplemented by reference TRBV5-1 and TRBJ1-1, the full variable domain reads KAGVTQTPRYLIKTRGQQVTLSCSPISGHRSVSWYQQTPGQGLQFLFEYFSETQRNKGNFPGRFSGRQFSNSRSEMNVSTLELGDSALYLCASSLLGQGGNTEAFFGQGTRLTVV.

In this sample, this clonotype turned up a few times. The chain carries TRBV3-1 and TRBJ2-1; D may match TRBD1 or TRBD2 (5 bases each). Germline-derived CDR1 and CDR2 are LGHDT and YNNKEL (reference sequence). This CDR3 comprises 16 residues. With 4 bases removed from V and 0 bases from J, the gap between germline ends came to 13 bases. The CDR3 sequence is CASSRVKGSSYNEQFF. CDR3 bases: TGTGCCAGCAGCCGCGTGAAGGGGAGCTCCTACAATGAGCAGTTCTTC.

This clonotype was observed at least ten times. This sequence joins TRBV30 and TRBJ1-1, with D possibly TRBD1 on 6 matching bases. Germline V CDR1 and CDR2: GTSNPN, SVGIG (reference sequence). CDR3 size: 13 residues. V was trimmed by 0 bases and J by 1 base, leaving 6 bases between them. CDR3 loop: CAWSVGGNTEAFF. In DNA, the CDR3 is TGTGCCTGGAGTGTAGGGGGGAACACTGAAGCTTTCTTT.

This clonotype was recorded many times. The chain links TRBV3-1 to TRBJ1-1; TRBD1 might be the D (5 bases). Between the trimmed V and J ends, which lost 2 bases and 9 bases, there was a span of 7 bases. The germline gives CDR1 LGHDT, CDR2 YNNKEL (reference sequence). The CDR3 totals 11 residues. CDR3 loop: CASSQYRKAFF. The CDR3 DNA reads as TGTGCCAGCAGCCAATACAGGAAAGCTTTCTTT.